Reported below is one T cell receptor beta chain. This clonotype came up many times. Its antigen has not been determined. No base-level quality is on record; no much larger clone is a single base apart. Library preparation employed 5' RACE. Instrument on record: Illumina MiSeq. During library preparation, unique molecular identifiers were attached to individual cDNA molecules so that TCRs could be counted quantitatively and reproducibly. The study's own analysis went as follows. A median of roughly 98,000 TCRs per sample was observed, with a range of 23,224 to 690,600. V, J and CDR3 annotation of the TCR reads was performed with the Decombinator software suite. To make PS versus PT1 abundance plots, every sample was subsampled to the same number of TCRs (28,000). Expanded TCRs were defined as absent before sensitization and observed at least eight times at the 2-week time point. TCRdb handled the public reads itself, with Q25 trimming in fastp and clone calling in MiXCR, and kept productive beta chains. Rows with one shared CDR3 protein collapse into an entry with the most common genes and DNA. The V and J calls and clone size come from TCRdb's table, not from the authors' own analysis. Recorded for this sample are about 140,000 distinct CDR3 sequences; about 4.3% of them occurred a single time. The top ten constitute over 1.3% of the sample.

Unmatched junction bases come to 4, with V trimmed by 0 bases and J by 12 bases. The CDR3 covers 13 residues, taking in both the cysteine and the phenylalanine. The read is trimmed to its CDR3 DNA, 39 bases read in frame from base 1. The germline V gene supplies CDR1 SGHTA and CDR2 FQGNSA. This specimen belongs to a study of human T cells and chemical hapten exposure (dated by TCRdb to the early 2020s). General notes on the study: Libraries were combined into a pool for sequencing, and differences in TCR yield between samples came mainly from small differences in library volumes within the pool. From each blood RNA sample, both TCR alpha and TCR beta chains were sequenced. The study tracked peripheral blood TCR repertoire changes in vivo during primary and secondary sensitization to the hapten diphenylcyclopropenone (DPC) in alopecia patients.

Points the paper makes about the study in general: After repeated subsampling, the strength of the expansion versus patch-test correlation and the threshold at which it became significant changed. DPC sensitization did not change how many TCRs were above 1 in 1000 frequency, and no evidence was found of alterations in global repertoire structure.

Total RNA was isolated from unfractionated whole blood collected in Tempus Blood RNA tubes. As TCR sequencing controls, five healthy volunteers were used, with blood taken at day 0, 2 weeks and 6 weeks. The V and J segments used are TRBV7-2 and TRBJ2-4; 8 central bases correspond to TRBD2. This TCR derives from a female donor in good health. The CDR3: CASSLAARGAQYF. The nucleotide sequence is TGTGCCAGCAGCTTAGCGGCGCGGGGGGCTCAGTACTTC.